This T cell receptor beta chain derives from a study of blood T cell repertoires in COVID-19. Germline CDR1 LGHNA, CDR2 YNFKEQ. The CDR3 extends over 21 amino acids. Germline trimming cut 1 base from V and 2 bases from J; bases unmatched to any gene: 12. One Seattle source followed patients from active infection through their disease course. Clones were sequenced by immunoSEQ multiplex PCR, and TCRdb holds only the in-frame ones, with some missing. Of over 200,000 clones listed, about 94% were seen once; the top ten hold around 0.85%. The chain has TRBV4-2 and TRBJ2-1; 15 nucleotides line up with TRBD2. The source of this sequence is a man aged 60 to 69 with COVID-19, enrolled during active disease. The sample taken for sequencing was peripheral blood. The CDR3 DNA follows: TGTGCCAGCAGCCAAGCGCGGACTAGCGGGGGGGCCGGGAGCCCCTACAATGAGCAGTTCTTC. Amino acid sequence: CASSQARTSGGAGSPYNEQFF.